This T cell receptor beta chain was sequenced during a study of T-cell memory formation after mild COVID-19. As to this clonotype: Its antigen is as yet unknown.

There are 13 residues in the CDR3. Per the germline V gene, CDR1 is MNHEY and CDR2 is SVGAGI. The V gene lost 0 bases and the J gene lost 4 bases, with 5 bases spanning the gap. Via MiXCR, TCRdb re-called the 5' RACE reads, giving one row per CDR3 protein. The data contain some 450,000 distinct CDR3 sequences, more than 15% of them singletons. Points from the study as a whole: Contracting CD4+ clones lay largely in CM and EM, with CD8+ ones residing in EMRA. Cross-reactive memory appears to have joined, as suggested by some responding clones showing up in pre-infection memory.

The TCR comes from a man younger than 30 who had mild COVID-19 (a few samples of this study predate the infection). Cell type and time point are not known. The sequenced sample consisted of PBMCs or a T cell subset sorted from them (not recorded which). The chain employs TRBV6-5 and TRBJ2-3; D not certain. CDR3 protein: CASSYSKSDTQYF. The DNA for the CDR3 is TGTGCCAGCAGTTACTCGAAGTCAGATACGCAGTATTTT.